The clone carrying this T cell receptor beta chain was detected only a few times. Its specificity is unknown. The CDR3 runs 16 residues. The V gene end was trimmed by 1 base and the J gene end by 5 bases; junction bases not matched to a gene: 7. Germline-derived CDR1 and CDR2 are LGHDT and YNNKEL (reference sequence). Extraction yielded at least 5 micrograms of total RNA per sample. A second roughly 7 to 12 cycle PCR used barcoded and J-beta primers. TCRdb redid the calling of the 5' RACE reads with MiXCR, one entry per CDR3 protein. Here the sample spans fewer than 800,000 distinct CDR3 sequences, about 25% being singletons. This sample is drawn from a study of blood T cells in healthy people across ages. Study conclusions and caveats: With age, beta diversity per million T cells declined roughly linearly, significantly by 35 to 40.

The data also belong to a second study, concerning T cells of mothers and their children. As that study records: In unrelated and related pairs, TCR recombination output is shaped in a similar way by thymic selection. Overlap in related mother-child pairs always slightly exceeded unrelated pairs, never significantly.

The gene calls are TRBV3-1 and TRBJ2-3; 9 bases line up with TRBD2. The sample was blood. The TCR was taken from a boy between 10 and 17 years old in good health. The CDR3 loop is CASSQVAAGGGDTQYF. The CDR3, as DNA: TGTGCCAGCAGCCAAGTTGCAGCGGGAGGAGGAGATACGCAGTATTTT.